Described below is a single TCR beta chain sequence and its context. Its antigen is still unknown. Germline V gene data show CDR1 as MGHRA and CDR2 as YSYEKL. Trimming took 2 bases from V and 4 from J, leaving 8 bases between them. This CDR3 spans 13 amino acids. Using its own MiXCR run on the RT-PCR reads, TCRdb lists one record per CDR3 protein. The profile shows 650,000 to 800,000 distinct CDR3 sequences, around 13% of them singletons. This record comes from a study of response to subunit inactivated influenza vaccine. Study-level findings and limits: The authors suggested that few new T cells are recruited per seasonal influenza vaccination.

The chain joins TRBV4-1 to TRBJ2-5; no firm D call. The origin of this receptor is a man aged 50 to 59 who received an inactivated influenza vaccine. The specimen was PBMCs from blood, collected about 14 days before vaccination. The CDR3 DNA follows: TGCGCCAGCAGCCAACTGCTAACAGAGACCCAGTACTTC. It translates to CASSQLLTETQYF.